A single TCR beta chain is shown here with its context. Its target is not known. This sample is drawn from a study of vaccination and CD4 T cells after COVID-19. The Oncomine TCR Beta short-read assay sequenced DNA from cultured CD4+ T cells. MiXCR, run by TCRdb on the PCR reads, gives a single entry per CDR3 protein. The sample gives around 20,000 distinct CDR3 sequences, 35% to 40% of which show up once; 25% to 30% is in the top ten. The V gene's germline CDR1 is DFQATT and CDR2 SNEGSKA (reference sequence). Between the trimmed V and J ends, which lost 5 bases and 2 bases, there was a span of 15 bases. This CDR3 region has 14 residues. The time point: late sampling 161 to 241 days after vaccination in a few convalescent patients. Described treatment: roughly 11-day PBMC culture with coronavirus spike peptide pools or control peptides (ViraFEST assay).

This receptor was taken from a human donor who had recovered from COVID-19. Sequences were derived from CD4+ T cells from blood, cultured in vitro, sampled about 7 months after SARS-CoV-2 vaccination. The V call is TRBV20-1, the J call TRBJ2-5; D may be TRBD1 (6 bases). CDR3 sequence: CSASTTGIQETQYF. CDR3 DNA: TGCAGTGCTTCTACTACAGGGATACAAGAGACCCAGTACTTC.